This T cell receptor (beta chain) was recovered during a study of T cell responses to AZD1222 COVID-19 vaccine. General study points: With dominance at 160-218 and 743-854, vaccine-associated CD4 TCRs spanned spike.

TCRdb's copy holds only in-frame clones and misses some; the assay was immunoSEQ multiplex PCR. The table includes 75,000 to 100,000 clones, roughly 84% detected once. Comment on this clone: Its antigen is currently unknown.

Germline V gene sequence: CDR1 SQVTM, CDR2 ANQGSEA. V gave up 5 bases and J gave up 7 bases, with 15 bases separating them. The length of the CDR3 is 12 residues. Sequences were derived from peripheral blood, sampled on day 0 of AZD1222 vaccination. This rearrangement joins TRBV29-1 to TRBJ2-7; D not resolved. This TCR came from an adult in good health. This chain's CDR3 is CSVMTPGIEQYF. The CDR3 DNA reads TGCAGCGTTATGACTCCGGGTATTGAGCAGTACTTC.